This T cell receptor beta chain is drawn from a study of shared clonotypes between healthy human individuals. As for the study in general: Each donor's CD4 naive and CD4 memory cells filled three plates apiece, CD8 naive two, and CD8 memory one.

TCRdb's copy holds only in-frame clones and misses some; the assay was immunoSEQ multiplex PCR. The table has about 2.3 million clones, 92% seen once. The germline V gene has CDR1 SNHLY and CDR2 FYNNEI. J was trimmed by 8 bases and V by 5 bases; bases with no gene match: 6. The CDR3 totals 13 residues. Overall study results and limits: Non-shared clonotypes had lower generation probabilities than those shared by all four donors.

Concerning this clone: What it binds is not known.

The rearrangement joins TRBV2 to TRBJ2-1; 7 bases match TRBD2. The source of this sequence is a young man in good health. Some clones in this sample may be carry-over from other donors' samples. The sequencing input was naive CD4+ T cells from PBMCs. Noted subset: CD45RA+ positively selected. The CDR3 loop is CASSTVGGDEQFF. In DNA, the CDR3 is TGTGCCAGCAGTACCGTGGGGGGGGATGAGCAGTTCTTC.